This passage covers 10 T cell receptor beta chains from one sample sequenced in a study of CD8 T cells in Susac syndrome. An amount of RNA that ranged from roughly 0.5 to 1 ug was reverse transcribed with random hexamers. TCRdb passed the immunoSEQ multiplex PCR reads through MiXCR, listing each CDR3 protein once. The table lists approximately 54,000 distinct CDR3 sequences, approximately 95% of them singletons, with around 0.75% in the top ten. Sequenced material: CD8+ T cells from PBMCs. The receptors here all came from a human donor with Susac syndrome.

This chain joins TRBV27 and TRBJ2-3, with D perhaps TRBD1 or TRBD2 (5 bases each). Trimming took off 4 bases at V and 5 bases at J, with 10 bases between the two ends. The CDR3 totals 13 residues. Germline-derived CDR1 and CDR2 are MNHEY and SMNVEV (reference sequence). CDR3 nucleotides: TGTGCCAGCAGTTGGGGACGCCGAGATACGCAGTATTTT. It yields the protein CASSWGRRDTQYF.

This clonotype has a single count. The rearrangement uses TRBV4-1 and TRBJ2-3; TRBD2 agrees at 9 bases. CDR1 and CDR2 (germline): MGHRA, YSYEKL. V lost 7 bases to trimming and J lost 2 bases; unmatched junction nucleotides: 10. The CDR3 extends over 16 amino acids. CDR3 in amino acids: CASTLRAGGDTDTQYF. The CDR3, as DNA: TGCGCCAGCACCCTGAGAGCGGGGGGCGACACAGATACGCAGTATTTT.

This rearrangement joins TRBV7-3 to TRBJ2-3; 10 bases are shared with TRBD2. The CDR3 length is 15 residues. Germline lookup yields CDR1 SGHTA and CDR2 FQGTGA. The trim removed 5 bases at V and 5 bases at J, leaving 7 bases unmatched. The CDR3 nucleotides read TGTGCCAGCAGCACTTCTAGCGGGGGTTTAGATACGCAGTATTTT. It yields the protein CASSTSSGGLDTQYF.

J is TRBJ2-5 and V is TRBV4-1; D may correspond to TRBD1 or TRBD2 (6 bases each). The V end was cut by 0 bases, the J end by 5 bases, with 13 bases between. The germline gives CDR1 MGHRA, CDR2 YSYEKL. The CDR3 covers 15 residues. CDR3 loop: CASSQEASGGETQYF. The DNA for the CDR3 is TGCGCCAGCAGCCAAGAAGCGTCCGGGGGCGAGACCCAGTACTTC.

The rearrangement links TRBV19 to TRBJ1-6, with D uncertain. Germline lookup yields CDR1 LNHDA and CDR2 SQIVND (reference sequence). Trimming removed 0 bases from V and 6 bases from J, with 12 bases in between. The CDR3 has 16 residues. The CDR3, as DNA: TGTGCCAGTAGTATAGATATCAGCCTCCTTAATTCACCCCTCCACTTT. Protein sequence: CASSIDISLLNSPLHF.

Written as DNA, the CDR3 is TGTGCCACCAGTGATAGAGGGGACGCTGATACGCAGTATTTT. It encodes CATSDRGDADTQYF. The genes are TRBV24-1 and TRBJ2-3; D possibly uses TRBD1 or TRBD2 (5 bases each). V gave up 3 bases and J gave up 6 bases, with 12 bases separating them. Germline CDR1 reads KGHDR; CDR2 reads SFDVKD. The CDR3 is 14 amino acids.

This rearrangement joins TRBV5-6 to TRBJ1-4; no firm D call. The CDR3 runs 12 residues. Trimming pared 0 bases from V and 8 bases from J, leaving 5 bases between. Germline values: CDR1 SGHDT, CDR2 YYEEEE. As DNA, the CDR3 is TGTGCCAGCAGCTTGGTCCCCGAAAAACTGTTTTTT. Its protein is CASSLVPEKLFF.

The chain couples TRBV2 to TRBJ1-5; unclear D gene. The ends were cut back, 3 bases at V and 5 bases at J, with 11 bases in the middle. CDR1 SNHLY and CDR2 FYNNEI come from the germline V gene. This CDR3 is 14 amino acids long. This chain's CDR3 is CASSDIAYDQPQHF. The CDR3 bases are TGTGCCAGCAGTGATATCGCATACGATCAGCCCCAGCATTTT.

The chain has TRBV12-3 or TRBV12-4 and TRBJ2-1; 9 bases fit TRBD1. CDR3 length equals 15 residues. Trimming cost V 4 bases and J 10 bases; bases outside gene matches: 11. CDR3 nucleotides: TGTGCCAGCAGTTACCGGGACAGGGTCTTAGACGAGCAGTTCTTC. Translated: CASSYRDRVLDEQFF.

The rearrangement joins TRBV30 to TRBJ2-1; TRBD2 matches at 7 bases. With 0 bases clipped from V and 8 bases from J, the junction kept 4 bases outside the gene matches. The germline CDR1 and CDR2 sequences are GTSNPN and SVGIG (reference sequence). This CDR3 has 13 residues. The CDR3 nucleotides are TGTGCCTGGAGTGTGGGGAGGGGTGATGAGCAGTTCTTC. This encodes CAWSVGRGDEQFF.